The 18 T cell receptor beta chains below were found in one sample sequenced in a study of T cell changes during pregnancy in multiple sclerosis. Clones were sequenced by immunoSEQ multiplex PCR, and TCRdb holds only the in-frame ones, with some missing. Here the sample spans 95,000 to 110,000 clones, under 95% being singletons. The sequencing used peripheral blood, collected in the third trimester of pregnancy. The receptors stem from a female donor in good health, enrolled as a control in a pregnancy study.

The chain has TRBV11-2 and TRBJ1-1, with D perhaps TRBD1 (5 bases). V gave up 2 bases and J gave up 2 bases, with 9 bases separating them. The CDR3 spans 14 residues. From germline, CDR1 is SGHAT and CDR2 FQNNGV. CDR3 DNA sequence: TGTGCCAGCAGCTTACAGGGAGGAAACACTGAAGCTTTCTTT. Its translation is CASSLQGGNTEAFF.

The CDR3 loop reads CASSTRGENTEAFF. CDR3 nucleotide sequence: TGTGCCAGCAGTACCCGGGGGGAGAACACTGAAGCTTTCTTT. The gene calls are TRBV27 and TRBJ1-1; possible D gene TRBD1, 5 bases. V lost 5 bases and J lost 1, with 11 bases in between. The CDR3 covers 14 residues. The germline CDR1 and CDR2 sequences are MNHEY and SMNVEV (reference sequence).

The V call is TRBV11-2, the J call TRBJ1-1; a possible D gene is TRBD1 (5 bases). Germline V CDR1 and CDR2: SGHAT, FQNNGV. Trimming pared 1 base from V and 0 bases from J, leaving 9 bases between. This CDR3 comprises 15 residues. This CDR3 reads CASSLGGGMNTEAFF. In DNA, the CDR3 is TGTGCCAGCAGCTTAGGGGGGGGGATGAACACTGAAGCTTTCTTT.

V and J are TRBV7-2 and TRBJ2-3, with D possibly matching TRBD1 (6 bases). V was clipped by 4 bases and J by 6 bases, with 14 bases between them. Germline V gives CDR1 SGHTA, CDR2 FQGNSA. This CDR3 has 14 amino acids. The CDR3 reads CASSSDSRVDTQYF. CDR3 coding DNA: TGTGCCAGCAGCTCGGACAGCCGGGTTGATACGCAGTATTTT.

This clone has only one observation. The CDR3 coding sequence is TGTGCCAGTAGTTACCAGGCAGCTAATGAAAAACTGTTTTTT. Amino acids: CASSYQAANEKLFF. The rearrangement joins TRBV19 to TRBJ1-4; no clear D. V was shortened by 5 bases and J by 3 bases, with 10 bases between the two germline ends. The CDR3 covers 14 residues. Germline V lookup: CDR1 LNHDA, CDR2 SQIVND (reference sequence).

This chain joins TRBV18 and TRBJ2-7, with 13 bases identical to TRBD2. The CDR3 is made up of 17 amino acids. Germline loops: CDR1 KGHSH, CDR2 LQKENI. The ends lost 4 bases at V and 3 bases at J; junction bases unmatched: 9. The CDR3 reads CASSLQTSGGSNYEQYF. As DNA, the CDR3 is TGTGCCAGCTCACTGCAGACTAGCGGGGGGTCTAACTACGAGCAGTACTTC.

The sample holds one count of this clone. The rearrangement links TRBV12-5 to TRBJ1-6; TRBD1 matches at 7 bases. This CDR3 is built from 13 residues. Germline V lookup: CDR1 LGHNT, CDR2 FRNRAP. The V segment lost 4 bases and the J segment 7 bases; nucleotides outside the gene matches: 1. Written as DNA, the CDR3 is TGTGCTAGTGGTTCAGGGGGGAATTCACCCCTCCACTTT. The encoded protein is CASGSGGNSPLHF.

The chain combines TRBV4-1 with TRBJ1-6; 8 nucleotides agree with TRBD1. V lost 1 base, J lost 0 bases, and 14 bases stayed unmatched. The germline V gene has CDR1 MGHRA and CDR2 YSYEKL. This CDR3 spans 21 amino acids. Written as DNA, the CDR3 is TGCGCCAGCAGCCAAGGAGGCCTAACGGACAGGGTCGACTCCTATAATTCACCCCTCCACTTT. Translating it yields CASSQGGLTDRVDSYNSPLHF.

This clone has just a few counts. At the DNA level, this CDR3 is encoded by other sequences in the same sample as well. The CDR3 region is CASSFQGNTEAFF. CDR3 DNA sequence: TGTGCCAGCAGCTTCCAGGGGAACACTGAAGCTTTCTTT. The V gene is TRBV7-9, the J gene TRBJ1-1; a possible D gene is TRBD1 (5 bases). Looked up from germline, CDR1 is SEHNR and CDR2 is FQNEAQ (reference sequence). V lost 3 bases to trimming and J lost 1 base, with 6 bases between them. The CDR3 is made up of 13 amino acids. Supplemented by reference TRBV7-9 and TRBJ1-1, the full variable domain reads DTGVSQNPRHKITKRGQNVTFRCDPISEHNRLYWYRQTLGQGPEFLTYFQNEAQLEKSRLLSDRFSAERPKGSFSTLEIQRTEQGDSAMYLCASSFQGNTEAFFGQGTRLTVV.

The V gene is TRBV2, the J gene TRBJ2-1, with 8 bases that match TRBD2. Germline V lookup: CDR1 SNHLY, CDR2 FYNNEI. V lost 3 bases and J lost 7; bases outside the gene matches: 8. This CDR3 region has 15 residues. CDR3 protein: CASSDLGGGLNEQFF. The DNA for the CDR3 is TGTGCCAGCAGTGATTTAGGCGGGGGGCTAAATGAGCAGTTCTTC.

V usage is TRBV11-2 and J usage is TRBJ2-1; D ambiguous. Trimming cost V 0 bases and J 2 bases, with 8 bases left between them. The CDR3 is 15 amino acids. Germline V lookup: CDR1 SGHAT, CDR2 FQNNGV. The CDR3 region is CASSLEDSPYNEQFF. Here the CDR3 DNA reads TGTGCCAGCAGCTTAGAAGACTCTCCCTACAATGAGCAGTTCTTC.

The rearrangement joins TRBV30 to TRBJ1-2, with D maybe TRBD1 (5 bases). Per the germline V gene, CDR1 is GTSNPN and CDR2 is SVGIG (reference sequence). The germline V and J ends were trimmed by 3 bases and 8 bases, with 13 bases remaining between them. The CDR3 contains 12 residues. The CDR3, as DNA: TGTGCCTGGAGCTCAGGGTCGGACGGCTACACCTTC. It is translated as CAWSSGSDGYTF. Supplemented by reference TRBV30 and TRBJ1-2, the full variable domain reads SQTIHQWPATLVQPVGSPLSLECTVEGTSNPNLYWYRQAAGRGLQLLFYSVGIGQISSEVPQNLSASRPQDRQFILSSKKLLLSDSGFYLCAWSSGSDGYTFGSGTRLTVV.

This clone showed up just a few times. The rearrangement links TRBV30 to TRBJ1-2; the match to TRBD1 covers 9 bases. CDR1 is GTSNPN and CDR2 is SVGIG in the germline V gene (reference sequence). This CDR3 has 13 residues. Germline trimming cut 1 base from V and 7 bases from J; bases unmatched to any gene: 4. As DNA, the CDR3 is TGTGCCTGGAGTGGGACAGGGGAGACTGGCTACACCTTC. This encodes CAWSGTGETGYTF.

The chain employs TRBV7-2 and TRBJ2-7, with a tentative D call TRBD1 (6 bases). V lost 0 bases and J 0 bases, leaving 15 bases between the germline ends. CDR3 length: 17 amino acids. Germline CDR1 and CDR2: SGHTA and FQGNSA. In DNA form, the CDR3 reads TGTGCCAGCAGCTTAGCCGTTATCACAGGGACCTCCTACGAGCAGTACTTC. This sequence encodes CASSLAVITGTSYEQYF. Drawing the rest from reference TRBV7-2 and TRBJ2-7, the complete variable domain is GAGVSQSPSNKVTEKGKDVELRCDPISGHTALYWYRQSLGQGLEFLIYFQGNSAPDKSGLPSDRFSAERTGGSVSTLTIQRTQQEDSAVYLCASSLAVITGTSYEQYFGPGTRLTVT.

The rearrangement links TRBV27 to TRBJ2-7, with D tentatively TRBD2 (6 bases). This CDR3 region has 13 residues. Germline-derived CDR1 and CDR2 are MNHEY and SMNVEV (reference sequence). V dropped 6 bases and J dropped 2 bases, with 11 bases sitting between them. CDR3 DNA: TGTGCCAGCAGGGGACTCCCGCCCTACGAGCAGTACTTC. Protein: CASRGLPPYEQYF.

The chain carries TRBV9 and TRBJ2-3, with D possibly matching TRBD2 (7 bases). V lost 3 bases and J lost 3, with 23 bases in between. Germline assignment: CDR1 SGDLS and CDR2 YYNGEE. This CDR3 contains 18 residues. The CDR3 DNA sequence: TGTGCCAGCAGCGCCCATCCCCATTTAGGGGGGGGGACAGATACGCAGTATTTT. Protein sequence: CASSAHPHLGGGTDTQYF.

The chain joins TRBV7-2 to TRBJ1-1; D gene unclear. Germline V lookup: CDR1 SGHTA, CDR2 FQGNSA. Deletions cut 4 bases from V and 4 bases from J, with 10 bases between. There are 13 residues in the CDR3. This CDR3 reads CASSSRQTTEAFF. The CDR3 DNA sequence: TGTGCCAGCAGCTCCCGACAAACCACTGAAGCTTTCTTT.

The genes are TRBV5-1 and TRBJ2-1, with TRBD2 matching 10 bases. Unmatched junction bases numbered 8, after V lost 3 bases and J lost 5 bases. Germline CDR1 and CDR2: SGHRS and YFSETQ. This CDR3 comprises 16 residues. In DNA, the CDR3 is TGCGCCAGCAGCTGGGGAATGCTAGCGGGGGACAATGAGCAGTTCTTC. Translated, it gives CASSWGMLAGDNEQFF. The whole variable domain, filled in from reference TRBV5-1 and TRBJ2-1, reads KAGVTQTPRYLIKTRGQQVTLSCSPISGHRSVSWYQQTPGQGLQFLFEYFSETQRNKGNFPGRFSGRQFSNSRSEMNVSTLELGDSALYLCASSWGMLAGDNEQFFGPGTRLTVL.